The 10 T cell receptor beta chains below all came from one sample that was sequenced in a study of Ad26.COV2.S vaccination and SARS-CoV-2 variants. Treatment denoted: 15 to 20 received Ad26.COV2.S at low or high dose, single or two shots; 5 received placebo; per-sample allocation not given. All samples were drawn on day 63, counting from the first vaccine or placebo injection. Method: immunoSEQ multiplex PCR; TCRdb's copy keeps in-frame clones and lacks some. The data contain 300,000 to 350,000 clones, 90% of them singletons. The sample in question was peripheral blood, obtained in a trial of Ad26.COV2.S vaccine versus placebo. These receptors came from a person aged 18-65 years who received the Ad26.COV2.S COVID-19 vaccine or a placebo.

The V gene is TRBV7-9, the J gene TRBJ2-1; 14 nucleotides match TRBD2. V was pared by 5 bases and J by 4 bases, with 4 bases of the junction left unmatched. Germline loops: CDR1 SEHNR, CDR2 FQNEAQ (reference sequence). The length of the CDR3 is 16 residues. Here the CDR3 reads CASSRTSGRTYNEQFF. CDR3 nucleotides: TGTGCCAGCAGCCGGACTAGCGGGAGGACGTACAATGAGCAGTTCTTC. Variable domain in full (rest from reference TRBV7-9 and TRBJ2-1): DTGVSQNPRHKITKRGQNVTFRCDPISEHNRLYWYRQTLGQGPEFLTYFQNEAQLEKSRLLSDRFSAERPKGSFSTLEIQRTEQGDSAMYLCASSRTSGRTYNEQFFGPGTRLTVL.

The chain recombines TRBV2 with TRBJ2-3, with 11 bases that match TRBD2. Germline CDR1 reads SNHLY; CDR2 reads FYNNEI. V shed 7 bases, J shed 0 bases, and the junction held 12 bases outside the gene matches. The CDR3 spans 18 residues. The CDR3 coding sequence is TGTGCCAGCACCACGGGACTAGCGGTGAGACCTAGCACAGATACGCAGTATTTT. Translating it yields CASTTGLAVRPSTDTQYF.

This sequence joins TRBV6-5 and TRBJ1-1; 7 bases line up with TRBD1. CDR1 and CDR2 (germline): MNHEY, SVGAGI. J lost 5 bases, V lost 6 bases, and 6 bases had no gene match. The CDR3 is 13 residues long. CDR3 sequence: CASRGTALTEAFF. CDR3 in DNA: TGTGCCAGCAGGGGGACAGCCTTGACTGAAGCTTTCTTT.

CDR3 loop: CAWSRQGGGYTF. The CDR3 coding sequence is TGTGCCTGGAGTAGGCAAGGTGGTGGCTACACCTTC. The chain couples TRBV30 to TRBJ1-2; D uncertain. V gave up 2 bases and J gave up 7 bases, with 11 bases separating them. This CDR3 has 12 residues. Germline values: CDR1 GTSNPN, CDR2 SVGIG (reference sequence).

The chain couples TRBV4-3 to TRBJ1-2; possible D gene TRBD1, 5 bases. The germline CDR1 and CDR2 sequences are LGHNA and YSLEER. This CDR3 comprises 15 residues. The V end lost 0 bases, the J end lost 4 bases, and 12 bases lay between the germline ends. The DNA for the CDR3 is TGCGCCAGCAGCCAAGATCCAGGGTCGGGCTATGGCTACACCTTC. Translating gives CASSQDPGSGYGYTF.

This clone was counted once. This chain connects TRBV19 to TRBJ1-5, with D tentatively TRBD1 (5 bases). Trimming stripped 4 bases from V and 6 bases from J, with 10 bases between. The CDR3 covers 13 residues. Germline V gene sequence: CDR1 LNHDA, CDR2 SQIVND (reference sequence). This CDR3 is CASSTGGGQPQHF. The DNA for the CDR3 is TGTGCCAGTAGTACGGGTGGGGGTCAGCCCCAGCATTTT. Variable domain in full (rest from reference TRBV19 and TRBJ1-5): DGGITQSPKYLFRKEGQNVTLSCEQNLNHDAMYWYRQDPGQGLRLIYYSQIVNDFQKGDIAEGYSVSREKKESFPLTVTSAQKNPTAFYLCASSTGGGQPQHFGDGTRLSIL.

This chain uses TRBV9 with TRBJ2-1, with 8 bases lining up with TRBD1. This CDR3 comprises 16 residues. Germline V lookup: CDR1 SGDLS, CDR2 YYNGEE. J lost 9 bases, V lost 0 bases, and 11 bases had no gene match. The CDR3: CASSVETGALLGEQFF. As DNA, the CDR3 is TGTGCCAGCAGCGTAGAGACAGGGGCTTTACTGGGTGAGCAGTTCTTC.

The chain combines TRBV6-2 or TRBV6-3 with TRBJ1-5, with 7 bases lining up with TRBD1. Trimming took 4 bases from V and 6 from J; bases not matched to a gene: 6. CDR1 is MNHEY and CDR2 is SVGEGT in the germline V gene. This CDR3 has 14 amino acids. The CDR3 bases are TGTGCCAGCAGTTGGCGACAGGGTGGTCAGCCCCAGCATTTT. Its protein product is CASSWRQGGQPQHF.

The rearrangement uses TRBV28 and TRBJ1-6; unclear D gene. This CDR3 contains 12 residues. Germline-derived CDR1 and CDR2 are MDHEN and SYDVKM. V shed 3 bases and J shed 7 bases, with 4 bases lying between them. The CDR3 DNA is TGTGCCAGCAGTTTTAGAAATTCACCCCTCCACTTT. Translation gives CASSFRNSPLHF.

CDR3 DNA sequence: TGCGCCAGCAGCCCGGAGGGGGCTCCCATCCCACCCCTCCACTTT. Its translation: CASSPEGAPIPPLHF. V usage is TRBV5-1 and J usage is TRBJ1-6, with 7 bases that match TRBD1. The V segment lost 4 bases and the J segment 11 bases; nucleotides outside the gene matches: 12. CDR3 length equals 15 residues. The germline V gene encodes CDR1 SGHRS and CDR2 YFSETQ.